Listed here are 20 T cell receptor beta chains from one sample, sequenced in a study of blood T cell repertoires in COVID-19. Here immunoSEQ multiplex PCR was the method, and the copy in TCRdb shows in-frame clones only, minus some. The table shows under 120,000 clones, with around 66% occurring only once. The source material was peripheral blood. The origin of the receptors is a man older than 75 with acute or convalescent COVID-19.

The chain links TRBV12-3 or TRBV12-4 to TRBJ2-7, with a possible D match to TRBD1 (5 bases). This CDR3 region has 12 residues. The V gene lost 4 bases and the J gene lost 3 bases, with 7 bases spanning the gap. DNA of the CDR3: TGTGCCAGCAGTTCGCAGGGCTACGAGCAGTACTTC. Protein: CASSSQGYEQYF.

Regarding this clone: Other DNA sequences in the sample encode the same CDR3. CDR3 coding DNA: TGTGCCAGCACACAGGGGGCGAACACTGAAGCTTTCTTT. Amino acids: CASTQGANTEAFF. This chain joins TRBV2 and TRBJ1-1; the match to TRBD1 covers 9 bases. The CDR3 has 13 residues. Unmatched junction bases numbered 1, after V lost 7 bases and J lost 1 base. Germline loops: CDR1 SNHLY, CDR2 FYNNEI.

This clone has just one count. The chain carries TRBV7-2 and TRBJ1-1; tentatively, D is TRBD1 (5 bases). Between the trimmed V and J ends, which lost 4 bases and 5 bases, there was a span of 14 bases. Germline V gene sequence: CDR1 SGHTA, CDR2 FQGNSA. The CDR3 extends over 14 amino acids. CDR3 sequence: CASSYAVRDTEAFF. The CDR3 DNA reads as TGTGCCAGCAGCTACGCCGTCAGGGATACTGAAGCTTTCTTT.

This chain joins TRBV4-3 and TRBJ2-7; D may be TRBD1 (5 bases). This CDR3 has 15 amino acids. CDR1 and CDR2 (germline): LGHNA, YSLEER. V lost 1 base, J lost 0 bases, and 10 bases lay in between. CDR3 protein: CASSQGQGSSYEQYF. CDR3 sequence (DNA): TGCGCCAGCAGCCAAGGGCAGGGAAGCTCCTACGAGCAGTACTTC.

This chain links TRBV4-3 with TRBJ2-2; unclear D gene. The CDR3 extends over 15 amino acids. The germline CDR1 and CDR2 sequences are LGHNA and YSLEER. The germline V and J ends were trimmed by 7 bases and 4 bases, with 16 bases remaining between them. The CDR3 bases are TGCGCCAGCACGCCCGGCCCGGGTTTCACCGGGGAGCTGTTTTTT. This codes for CASTPGPGFTGELFF.

This clone was counted at least ten times. The V call is TRBV5-4, the J call TRBJ2-2; a weak D match, TRBD2 (5 bases). V lost 7 bases to trimming and J lost 1 base, with 5 bases between them. The CDR3 spans 12 residues. Germline-derived CDR1 and CDR2 are SGHNT and YYREEE (reference sequence). The CDR3 DNA sequence: TGTGCCAGCCGGGAGAACACCGGGGAGCTGTTTTTT. Translated, it gives CASRENTGELFF.

The chain combines TRBV24-1 with TRBJ2-7; possible D gene TRBD1, 6 bases. V lost 4 bases, J lost 2 bases, and 14 bases lay in between. The CDR3 has 15 amino acids. Germline V gene lookup returns CDR1 KGHDR and CDR2 SFDVKD. CDR3 in DNA: TGTGCCACCAGTGACACAGGACAGCCCCCCTACGAGCAGTACTTC. This translates into CATSDTGQPPYEQYF.

The chain couples TRBV15 to TRBJ2-2; a possible D gene is TRBD2 (5 bases). The V end lost 0 bases, the J end lost 6 bases, and 17 bases lay between the germline ends. The length of the CDR3 is 17 residues. In germline, CDR1 is LNHNV, CDR2 YYDKDF (reference sequence). The CDR3 is CATSRDSSRLGAGELFF. As DNA, the CDR3 is TGTGCCACCAGCAGAGATTCGTCCCGCCTCGGGGCCGGGGAGCTGTTTTTT.

V gene TRBV15 combines with J gene TRBJ2-1; TRBD1 matches 9 bases. CDR1 LNHNV and CDR2 YYDKDF come from the germline V gene (reference sequence). With V trimmed by 1 base and J by 9 bases, 7 bases remained unmatched. The CDR3 spans 15 residues. The DNA for the CDR3 is TGTGCCACCAGCAGAGGGGACAGGGCTTTGGGTGAGCAGTTCTTC. It translates to CATSRGDRALGEQFF.

The rearrangement uses TRBV6-2 or TRBV6-3 and TRBJ2-7; 12 bases align to TRBD2. Germline V lookup: CDR1 MNHEY, CDR2 SVGEGT. J gave up 1 base and V 6 bases, and 4 bases lay outside the gene matches. CDR3 length: 15 residues. CDR3 in amino acids: CASSLTSGSSYEQYF. The CDR3 DNA reads TGTGCCAGCAGCCTGACTAGCGGGAGTTCCTACGAGCAGTACTTC.

In its sample, this clone was seen once. The V call is TRBV24-1, the J call TRBJ2-1, with 8 positions matching TRBD1. The CDR3 runs to 14 residues. Trimming took 4 bases from V and 6 from J; bases not matched to a gene: 4. The germline CDR1 and CDR2 sequences are KGHDR and SFDVKD. The CDR3 bases are TGTGCCACCAGTGACCTGACAGGGGTCAATGAGCAGTTCTTC. Translated, it gives CATSDLTGVNEQFF.

The genes are TRBV18 and TRBJ2-7, with 10 bases matching TRBD1. The CDR3 extends over 17 amino acids. With 4 bases clipped from V and 3 bases from J, the junction kept 12 bases outside the gene matches. CDR1 KGHSH and CDR2 LQKENI come from the germline V gene. The CDR3 region is CASSRGTGVGSSYEQYF. CDR3 nucleotide sequence: TGTGCCAGCTCACGCGGGACAGGGGTGGGGAGCAGCTACGAGCAGTACTTC.

The CDR3 region has the DNA TGTGCCAGCAGTTTAGTGGGACTAGGTGAGACCCAGTACTTC. Translation: CASSLVGLGETQYF. V is TRBV28 and J is TRBJ2-5; 8 bases match TRBD2. CDR3 length: 14 amino acids. V lost 2 bases and J lost 5; bases outside the gene matches: 4. Per the germline V gene, CDR1 is MDHEN and CDR2 is SYDVKM.

The rearrangement links TRBV19 to TRBJ2-7; TRBD1 might be the D (5 bases). The CDR3 length is 14 residues. Between the trimmed V and J ends, which lost 1 base and 2 bases, there was a span of 9 bases. Germline CDR1 is LNHDA and CDR2 is SQIVND (reference sequence). CDR3 in amino acids: CASSIGQGTYEQYF. The CDR3 nucleotides are TGTGCCAGTAGTATAGGGCAGGGAACCTACGAGCAGTACTTC.

The J gene is TRBJ2-7, the V gene TRBV3-1 (or the pseudogene TRBV3-2); 7 nucleotides line up with TRBD2. The V and J ends lost 4 bases and 6 bases, in that order; junction bases with no gene match: 15. Germline V gene lookup returns CDR1 LGHDT and CDR2 YNNKEL (reference sequence). This CDR3 contains 16 residues. CDR3 in amino acids: CASSRRSRGGPVEQYF. Here the CDR3 DNA reads TGTGCCAGCAGCCGAAGATCCCGGGGAGGGCCGGTCGAGCAGTACTTC.

V usage is TRBV9 and J usage is TRBJ2-7; D is uncertain. Looked up from germline, CDR1 is SGDLS and CDR2 is YYNGEE. V was trimmed by 4 bases and J by 1 base, leaving 12 bases between them. The CDR3 sequence is 14 residues long. This chain's CDR3 is CASSSQTYSYEQYF. CDR3 nucleotides: TGTGCCAGCAGCTCACAGACCTATTCCTACGAGCAGTACTTC.

This chain joins TRBV2 and TRBJ1-5; 7 nucleotides agree with TRBD1. CDR1 SNHLY and CDR2 FYNNEI come from the germline V gene. CDR3 size: 15 residues. The trim removed 6 bases at V and 3 bases at J, leaving 8 bases unmatched. CDR3 nucleotide sequence: TGTGCCAGCAGCTCCGAAGGGACAGCCAATCAGCCCCAGCATTTT. Translated, it gives CASSSEGTANQPQHF.

This clone occurred a few times. This sequence joins TRBV27 and TRBJ2-1, with 7 bases fitting TRBD2. The CDR3 is 16 residues long. The V gene's germline CDR1 is MNHEY and CDR2 SMNVEV (reference sequence). V shed 2 bases and J 0 bases; nucleotides not matched to a gene: 4. The CDR3 DNA follows: TGTGCCAGCAGTTTAGCGGGAGTTAGCTCCTACAATGAGCAGTTCTTC. Encoded protein: CASSLAGVSSYNEQFF.

This chain uses TRBV28 with TRBJ2-7; 12 bases are shared with TRBD2. J lost 0 bases, V lost 6 bases, and 3 bases had no gene match. Germline V gene sequence: CDR1 MDHEN, CDR2 SYDVKM. This CDR3 is built from 15 residues. The CDR3 DNA follows: TGTGCCAGCAGGCTACTAGCGGGAGGCTCCTACGAGCAGTACTTC. This encodes CASRLLAGGSYEQYF.

The rearrangement links TRBV5-1 to TRBJ2-7, with D possibly matching TRBD1 (5 bases). CDR1 and CDR2 from the germline V gene are SGHRS and YFSETQ. The CDR3 contains 12 residues. Between the trimmed V and J ends, which lost 5 bases and 3 bases, there was a span of 9 bases. CDR3 nucleotide sequence: TGCGCCAGCAGACAGGCGAACTACGAGCAGTACTTC. As protein: CASRQANYEQYF.